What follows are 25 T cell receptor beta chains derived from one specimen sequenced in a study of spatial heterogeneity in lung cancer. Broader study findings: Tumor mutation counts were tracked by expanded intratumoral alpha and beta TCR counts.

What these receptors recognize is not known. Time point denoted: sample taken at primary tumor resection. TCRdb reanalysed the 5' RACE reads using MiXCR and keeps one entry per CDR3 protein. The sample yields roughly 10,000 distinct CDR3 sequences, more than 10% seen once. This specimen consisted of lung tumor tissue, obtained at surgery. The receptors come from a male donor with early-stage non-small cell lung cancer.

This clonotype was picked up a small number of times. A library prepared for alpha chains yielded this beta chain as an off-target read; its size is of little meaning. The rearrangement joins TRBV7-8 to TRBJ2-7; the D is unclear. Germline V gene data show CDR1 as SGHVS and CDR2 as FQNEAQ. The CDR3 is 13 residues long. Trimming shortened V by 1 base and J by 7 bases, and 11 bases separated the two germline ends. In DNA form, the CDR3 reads TGTGCCAGCAGCTTAGGTTGGTCTCTTGAGCAGTACTTC. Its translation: CASSLGWSLEQYF.

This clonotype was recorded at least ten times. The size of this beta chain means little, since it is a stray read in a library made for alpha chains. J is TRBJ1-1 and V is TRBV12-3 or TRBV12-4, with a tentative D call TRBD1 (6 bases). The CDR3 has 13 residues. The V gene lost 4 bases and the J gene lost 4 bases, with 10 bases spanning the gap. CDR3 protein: CASSSTGSTEAFF. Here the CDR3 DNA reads TGTGCCAGCAGTTCGACAGGTAGCACTGAAGCTTTCTTT.

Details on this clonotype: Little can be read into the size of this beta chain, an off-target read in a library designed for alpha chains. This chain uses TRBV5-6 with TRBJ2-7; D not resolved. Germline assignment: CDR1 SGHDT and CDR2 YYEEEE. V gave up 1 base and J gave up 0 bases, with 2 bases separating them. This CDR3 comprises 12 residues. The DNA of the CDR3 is TGTGCCAGCAGCTTGCGCTCCTACGAGCAGTACTTC. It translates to CASSLRSYEQYF.

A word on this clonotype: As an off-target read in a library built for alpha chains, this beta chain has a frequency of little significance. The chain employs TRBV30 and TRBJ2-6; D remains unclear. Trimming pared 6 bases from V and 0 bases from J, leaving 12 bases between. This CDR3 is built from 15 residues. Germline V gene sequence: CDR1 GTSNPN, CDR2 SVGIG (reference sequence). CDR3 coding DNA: TGTGCCTGCTCGCCGACCCGCTCTGGGGCCAACGTCCTGACTTTC. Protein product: CACSPTRSGANVLTF.

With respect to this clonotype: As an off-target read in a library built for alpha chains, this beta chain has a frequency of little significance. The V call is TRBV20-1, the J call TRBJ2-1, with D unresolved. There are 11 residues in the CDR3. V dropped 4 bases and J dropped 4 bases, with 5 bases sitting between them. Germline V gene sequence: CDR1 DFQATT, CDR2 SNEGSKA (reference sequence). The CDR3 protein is CSANRYNEQFF. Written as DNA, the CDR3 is TGCAGTGCTAACCGTTACAATGAGCAGTTCTTC.

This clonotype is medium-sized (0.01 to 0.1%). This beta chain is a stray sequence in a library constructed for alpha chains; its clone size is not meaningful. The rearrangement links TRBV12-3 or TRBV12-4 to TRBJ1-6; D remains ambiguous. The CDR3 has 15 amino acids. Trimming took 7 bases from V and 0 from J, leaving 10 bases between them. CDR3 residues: CASMGQDSYNSPLHF. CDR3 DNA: TGTGCCAGCATGGGTCAGGACTCCTATAATTCACCCCTCCACTTT.

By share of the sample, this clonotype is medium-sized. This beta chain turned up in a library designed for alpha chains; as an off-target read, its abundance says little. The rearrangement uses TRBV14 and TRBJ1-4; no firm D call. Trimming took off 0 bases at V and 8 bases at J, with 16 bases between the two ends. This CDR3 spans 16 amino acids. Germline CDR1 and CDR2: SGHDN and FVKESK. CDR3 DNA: TGTGCCAGCAGCCAAGATCGGGGTGGTCTATGGGAAAAACTGTTTTTT. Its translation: CASSQDRGGLWEKLFF.

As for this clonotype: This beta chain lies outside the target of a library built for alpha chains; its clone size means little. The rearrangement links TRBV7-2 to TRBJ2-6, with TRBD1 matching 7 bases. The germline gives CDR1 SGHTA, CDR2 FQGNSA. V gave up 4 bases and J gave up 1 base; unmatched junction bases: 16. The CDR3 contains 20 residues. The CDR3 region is CASSSIPPGQTLSGANVLTF. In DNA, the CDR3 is TGTGCCAGCAGCTCCATCCCGCCGGGACAGACACTTTCTGGGGCCAACGTCCTGACTTTC.

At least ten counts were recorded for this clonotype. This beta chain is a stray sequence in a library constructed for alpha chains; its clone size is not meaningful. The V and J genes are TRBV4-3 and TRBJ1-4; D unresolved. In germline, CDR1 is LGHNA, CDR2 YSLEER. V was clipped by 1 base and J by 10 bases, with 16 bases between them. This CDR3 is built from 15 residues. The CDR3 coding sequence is TGCGCCAGCAGCCAAGGTGCGGACGAATTAGGAAAACTGTTTTTT. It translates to CASSQGADELGKLFF.

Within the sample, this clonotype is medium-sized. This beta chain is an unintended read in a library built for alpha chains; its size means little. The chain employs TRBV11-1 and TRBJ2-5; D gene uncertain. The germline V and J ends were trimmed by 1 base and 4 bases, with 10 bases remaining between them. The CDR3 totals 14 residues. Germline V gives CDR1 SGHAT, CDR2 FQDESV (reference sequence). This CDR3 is CASSLDRGGETQYF. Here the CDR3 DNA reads TGTGCCAGCAGCTTAGACAGAGGCGGAGAGACCCAGTACTTC.

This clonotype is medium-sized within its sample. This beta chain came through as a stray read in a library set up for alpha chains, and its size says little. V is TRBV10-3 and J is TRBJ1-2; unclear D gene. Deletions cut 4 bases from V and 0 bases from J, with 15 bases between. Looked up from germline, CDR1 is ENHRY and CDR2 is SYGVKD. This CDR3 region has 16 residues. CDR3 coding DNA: TGTGCCATCAGTGGTAACCCGGATTGGGCTAACTATGGCTACACCTTC. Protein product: CAISGNPDWANYGYTF.

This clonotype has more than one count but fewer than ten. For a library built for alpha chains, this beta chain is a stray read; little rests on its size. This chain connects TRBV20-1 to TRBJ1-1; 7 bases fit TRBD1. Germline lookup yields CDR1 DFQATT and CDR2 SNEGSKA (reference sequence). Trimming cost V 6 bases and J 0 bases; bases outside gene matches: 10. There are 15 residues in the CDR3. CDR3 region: CSATGARVLNTEAFF. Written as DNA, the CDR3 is TGCAGTGCCACAGGGGCCCGCGTACTGAACACTGAAGCTTTCTTT.

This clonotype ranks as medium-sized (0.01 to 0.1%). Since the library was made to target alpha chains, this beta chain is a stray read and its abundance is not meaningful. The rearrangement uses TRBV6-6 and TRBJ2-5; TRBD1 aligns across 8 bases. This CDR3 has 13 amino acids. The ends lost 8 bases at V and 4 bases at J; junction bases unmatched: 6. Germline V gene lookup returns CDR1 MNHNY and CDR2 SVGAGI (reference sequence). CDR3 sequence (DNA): TGTGCCAGCGAAGGACAGGGAGGAGAGACCCAGTACTTC. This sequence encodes CASEGQGGETQYF.

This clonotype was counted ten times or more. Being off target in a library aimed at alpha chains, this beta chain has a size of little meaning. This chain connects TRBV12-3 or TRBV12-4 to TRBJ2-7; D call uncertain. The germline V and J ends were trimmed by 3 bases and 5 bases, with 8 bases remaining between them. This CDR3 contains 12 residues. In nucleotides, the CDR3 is TGTGCCAGCAGTTTCCTTGTGCACGAGCAGTACTTC. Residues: CASSFLVHEQYF.

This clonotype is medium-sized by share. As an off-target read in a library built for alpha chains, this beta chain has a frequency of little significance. The CDR3 protein is CATSARPGGRSLGEQFF. The CDR3 DNA reads as TGTGCCACCAGTGCCCGCCCCGGAGGGAGGTCTCTCGGTGAGCAGTTCTTC. The genes are TRBV24-1 and TRBJ2-1, with D possibly matching TRBD2 (6 bases). The germline V gene has CDR1 KGHDR and CDR2 SFDVKD. The CDR3 has 17 residues. Deletions cut 5 bases from V and 9 bases from J, with 25 bases between.

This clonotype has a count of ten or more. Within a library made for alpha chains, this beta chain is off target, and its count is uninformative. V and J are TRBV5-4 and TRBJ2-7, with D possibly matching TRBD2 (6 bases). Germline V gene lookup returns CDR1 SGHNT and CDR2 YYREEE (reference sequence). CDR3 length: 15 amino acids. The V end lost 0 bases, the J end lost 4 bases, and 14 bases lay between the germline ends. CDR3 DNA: TGTGCCAGCAGCTTGGACAGCGGGCCGCCTTACGAGCAGTACTTC. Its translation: CASSLDSGPPYEQYF.

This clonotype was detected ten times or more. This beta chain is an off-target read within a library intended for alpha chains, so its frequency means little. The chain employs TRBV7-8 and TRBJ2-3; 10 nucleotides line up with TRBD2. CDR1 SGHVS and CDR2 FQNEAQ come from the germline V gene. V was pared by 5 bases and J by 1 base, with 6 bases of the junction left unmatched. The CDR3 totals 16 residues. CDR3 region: CASSPPGTSGTDTQYF. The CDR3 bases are TGTGCCAGCAGCCCACCCGGGACTAGCGGCACAGATACGCAGTATTTT.

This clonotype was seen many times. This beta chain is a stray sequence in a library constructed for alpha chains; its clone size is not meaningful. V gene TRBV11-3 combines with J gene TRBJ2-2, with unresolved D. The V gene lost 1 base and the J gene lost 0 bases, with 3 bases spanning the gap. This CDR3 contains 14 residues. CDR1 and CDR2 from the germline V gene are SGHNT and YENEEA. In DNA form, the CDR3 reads TGTGCCAGCAGCTTAGGTGCGAACACCGGGGAGCTGTTTTTT. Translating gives CASSLGANTGELFF.

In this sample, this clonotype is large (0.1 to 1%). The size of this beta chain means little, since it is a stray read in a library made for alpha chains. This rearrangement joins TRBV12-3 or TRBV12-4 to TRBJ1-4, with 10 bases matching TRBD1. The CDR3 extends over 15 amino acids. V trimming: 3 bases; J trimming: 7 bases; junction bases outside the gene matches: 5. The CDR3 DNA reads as TGTGCCAGCAGTTTGAGAAGGGACAGGGGTGAAAAACTGTTTTTT. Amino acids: CASSLRRDRGEKLFF.

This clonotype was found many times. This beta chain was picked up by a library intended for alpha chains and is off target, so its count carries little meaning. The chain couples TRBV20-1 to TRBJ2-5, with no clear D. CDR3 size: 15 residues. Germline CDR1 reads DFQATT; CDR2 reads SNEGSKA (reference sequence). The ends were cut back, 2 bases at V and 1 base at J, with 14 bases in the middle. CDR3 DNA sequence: TGCAGTGCTAGATCCCTCGCCGAGGCCCAAGAGACCCAGTACTTC. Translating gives CSARSLAEAQETQYF.

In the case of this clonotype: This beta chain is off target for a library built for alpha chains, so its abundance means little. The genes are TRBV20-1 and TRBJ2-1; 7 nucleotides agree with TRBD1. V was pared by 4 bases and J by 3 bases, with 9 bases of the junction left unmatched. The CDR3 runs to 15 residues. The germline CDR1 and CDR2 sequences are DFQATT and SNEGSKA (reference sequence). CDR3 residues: CSATHRDSLYNEQFF. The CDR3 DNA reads TGCAGTGCTACCCACCGGGACAGTCTCTACAATGAGCAGTTCTTC.

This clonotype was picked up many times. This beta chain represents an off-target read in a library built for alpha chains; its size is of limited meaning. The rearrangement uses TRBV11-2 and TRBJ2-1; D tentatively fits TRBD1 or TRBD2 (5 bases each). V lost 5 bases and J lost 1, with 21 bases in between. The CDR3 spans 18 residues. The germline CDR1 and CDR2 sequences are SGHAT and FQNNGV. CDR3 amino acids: CASSGPKGRGPSYNEQFF. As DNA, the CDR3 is TGTGCCAGCAGCGGCCCTAAAGGACGGGGCCCATCCTACAATGAGCAGTTCTTC.

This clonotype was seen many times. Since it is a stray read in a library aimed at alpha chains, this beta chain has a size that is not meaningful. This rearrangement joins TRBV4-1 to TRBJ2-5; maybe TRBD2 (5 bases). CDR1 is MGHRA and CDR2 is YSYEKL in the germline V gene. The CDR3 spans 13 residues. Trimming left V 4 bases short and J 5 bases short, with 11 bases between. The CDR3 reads CASSRGGLETQYF. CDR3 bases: TGCGCCAGCAGCCGAGGAGGTCTGGAGACCCAGTACTTC.

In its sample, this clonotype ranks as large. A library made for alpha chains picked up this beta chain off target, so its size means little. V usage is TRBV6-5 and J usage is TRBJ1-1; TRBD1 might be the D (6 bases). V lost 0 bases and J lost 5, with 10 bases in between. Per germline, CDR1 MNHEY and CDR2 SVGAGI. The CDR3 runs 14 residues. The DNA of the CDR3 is TGTGCCAGCAGTTACTCGAGAAGGGGGACTGAAGCTTTCTTT. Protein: CASSYSRRGTEAFF.

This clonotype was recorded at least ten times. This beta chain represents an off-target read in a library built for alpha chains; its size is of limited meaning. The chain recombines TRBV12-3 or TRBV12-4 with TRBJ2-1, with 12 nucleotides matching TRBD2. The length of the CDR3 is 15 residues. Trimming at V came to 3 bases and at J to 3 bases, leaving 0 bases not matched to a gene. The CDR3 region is CASSLTSGGYNEQFF. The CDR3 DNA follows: TGTGCCAGCAGTTTGACTAGCGGGGGCTACAATGAGCAGTTCTTC.